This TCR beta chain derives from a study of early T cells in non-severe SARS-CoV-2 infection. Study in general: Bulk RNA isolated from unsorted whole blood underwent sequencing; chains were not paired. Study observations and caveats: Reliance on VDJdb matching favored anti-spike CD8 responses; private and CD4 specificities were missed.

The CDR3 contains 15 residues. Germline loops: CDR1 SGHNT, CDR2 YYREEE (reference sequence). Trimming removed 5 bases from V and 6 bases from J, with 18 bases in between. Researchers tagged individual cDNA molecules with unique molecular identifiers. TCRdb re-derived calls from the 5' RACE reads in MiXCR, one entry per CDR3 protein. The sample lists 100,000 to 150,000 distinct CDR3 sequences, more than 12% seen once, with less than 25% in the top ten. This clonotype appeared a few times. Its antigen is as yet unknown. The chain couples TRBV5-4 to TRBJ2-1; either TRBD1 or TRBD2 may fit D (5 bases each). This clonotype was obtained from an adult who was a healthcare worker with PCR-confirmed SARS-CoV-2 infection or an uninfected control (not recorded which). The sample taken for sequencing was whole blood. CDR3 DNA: TGTGCCAGCAGGGTCGAGGGCTTGAGGGGCAATGAGCAGTTCTTC. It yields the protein CASRVEGLRGNEQFF.